Listed here is a single TCR beta chain. V was shortened by 5 bases and J by 0 bases, with 8 bases between the two germline ends. Germline CDR1 LNHDA, CDR2 SQIVND (reference sequence). The CDR3 loop spans 15 amino acids. Ages ranged from 18 to 89 years, with residence in 20 to 30 US areas. Within 2 weeks of study entry, exposed participants had contacted a PCR-confirmed or clinician-diagnosed COVID-19 case. Methods used by the authors: Estimates of nucleated cell counts were drawn from the amplification of reference gene primers. Profiled with immunoSEQ multiplex PCR; TCRdb holds only in-frame clones, not every one. The V and J calls and clone size come from that table; D and trimming were worked out from the DNA. The data hold roughly 150,000 clones, with about 85% observed a single time. This specimen belongs to a study of blood T cell repertoires in COVID-19. The overall study: From T cells, B-cell-depleted T cells, or PBMCs came the material, which was cDNA or gDNA.

The chain recombines TRBV19 with TRBJ1-6; D unclear. The TCR sequence derives from a woman in her thirties or forties who had been exposed to COVID-19. The sequenced sample consisted of PBMCs or T cells enriched from blood (not recorded which). The CDR3 is CASSGGSSYNSPLHF. CDR3 DNA sequence: TGTGCCAGTAGTGGAGGTAGCTCCTATAATTCACCCCTCCACTTT.